These 9 T cell receptor beta chains share one sample of origin, sequenced in a study of blood T cell repertoires in COVID-19 (TCRdb year 2020). The library was built by means of the immunoSEQ multiplex PCR assay. Not all clones reach the TCRdb copy of this immuneACCESS table, which keeps in-frame sequences only. Checked studies attribute under half of the gap to unresolved V genes and leave the rest unexplained. This sample has about 150,000 clones in its table, and 80% to 90% of those were observed once. The ten largest clonotypes hold around 14% of the sample. The sequenced material came from peripheral blood. Receptor source: a woman aged 40-49 years with acute or convalescent COVID-19.

V gene TRBV11-2 combines with J gene TRBJ2-3; 8 positions agree with TRBD2. Germline values: CDR1 SGHAT, CDR2 FQNNGV. The CDR3 length is 15 residues. V trimming: 4 bases; J trimming: 8 bases; junction bases outside the gene matches: 11. The CDR3 spells CASSSVRSGAGTQYF. Written as DNA, the CDR3 is TGTGCCAGCAGCTCAGTGCGTAGCGGGGCTGGTACGCAGTATTTT.

The J gene is TRBJ1-6, the V gene TRBV15; D not resolved. CDR3 length: 15 amino acids. With 1 base removed from V and 10 bases from J, the gap between germline ends came to 14 bases. CDR1 LNHNV and CDR2 YYDKDF come from the germline V gene (reference sequence). The CDR3 DNA reads as TGTGCCACCAGCAGAGGAATTGGCAGTAACTCACCCCTCCACTTT. Its protein is CATSRGIGSNSPLHF.

This clone was seen only once. An end of the junction differs from the germline gene, which may be a read error. This chain joins TRBV7-7 and TRBJ2-3, with 8 positions matching TRBD2. This CDR3 is built from 17 residues. Looked up from germline, CDR1 is SSHAT and CDR2 is FNYEAQ (reference sequence). The CDR3, as DNA: TGTGCTAGCAGCTTAGCTACTAGCGGAACTGTCACAGATACGCAGTATTTT. Its protein is CASSLATSGTVTDTQYF.

This clone was found once. The V call is TRBV3-1 (or the pseudogene TRBV3-2), the J call TRBJ1-2; no firm D call. The CDR3 runs to 16 residues. Trimming removed 0 bases from V and 3 bases from J, with 14 bases in between. In germline, CDR1 is LGHDT, CDR2 YNNKEL (reference sequence). The CDR3 region has the DNA TGTGCCAGCAGCCAAGAAGGTTTGGAGGGTTACTATGGCTACACCTTC. It specifies CASSQEGLEGYYGYTF.

V gene TRBV7-3 combines with J gene TRBJ2-2; TRBD2 matches at 8 bases. V shed 0 bases, J shed 4 bases, and the junction held 7 bases outside the gene matches. Germline V lookup: CDR1 SGHTA, CDR2 FQGTGA. The CDR3 has 17 residues. CDR3 in DNA: TGTGCCAGCAGCTTAACCGGGGGGGCTGTGGGCACCGGGGAGCTGTTTTTT. Protein sequence: CASSLTGGAVGTGELFF.

This chain joins TRBV3-1 (or the pseudogene TRBV3-2) and TRBJ2-5; 15 nucleotides agree with TRBD2. Unmatched junction bases numbered 8, after V lost 1 base and J lost 2 bases. CDR3 length: 19 residues. Looked up from germline, CDR1 is LGHDT and CDR2 is YNNKEL (reference sequence). CDR3 DNA sequence: TGTGCCAGCAGCCAAGCCGGGACTAGCGGGAGGCGAATTCAAGAGACCCAGTACTTC. Residues: CASSQAGTSGRRIQETQYF.

This clone was seen a single time. This chain links TRBV6-5 with TRBJ1-2; D is perhaps TRBD1 (5 bases). Germline CDR1 reads MNHEY; CDR2 reads SVGAGI. The length of the CDR3 is 14 residues. The germline V and J ends were trimmed by 4 bases and 3 bases, with 12 bases remaining between them. The CDR3 sequence is CASSFRGSDYGYTF. The CDR3 nucleotides are TGTGCCAGCAGTTTTAGGGGCTCGGACTATGGCTACACCTTC.

The J gene is TRBJ2-7, the V gene TRBV19, with 9 nucleotides matching TRBD1. With V trimmed by 7 bases and J by 7 bases, 8 bases remained unmatched. CDR1 LNHDA and CDR2 SQIVND come from the germline V gene (reference sequence). The CDR3 consists of 13 residues. CDR3 DNA sequence: TGTGCCAGTATTCGGGACAGGGAGGGGGAGCAGTACTTC. Protein product: CASIRDREGEQYF.

About this clone: An end of the junction does not agree with germline; a read error may underlie this. This chain connects TRBV3-1 (or the pseudogene TRBV3-2) to TRBJ2-3, with a tentative D call TRBD2 (5 bases). Per the germline V gene, CDR1 is LGHDT and CDR2 is YNNKEL (reference sequence). This CDR3 is 13 amino acids long. The CDR3 loop is CASSQDRTGKRHF. The CDR3, as DNA: TGTGCCAGCAGCCAAGATAGGACGGGAAAGAGGCATTTT.